These 2 T cell receptor beta chains were sequenced from one sample in a study of blood T cell repertoires in COVID-19. Using immunoSEQ multiplex PCR, the repertoire was profiled, and TCRdb retains in-frame clones only, with some absent. This table holds approximately 230,000 clones, roughly 82% found once. Sequences were obtained from peripheral blood. These receptors all come from a woman of 80 years or more with active or convalescent COVID-19.

The CDR3 DNA follows: TGTGCCAGCAGTTTATGGGTATGGACTAGAGAAGAGACCCAGTACTTC. Amino acid sequence: CASSLWVWTREETQYF. The chain combines TRBV28 with TRBJ2-5, with TRBD2 matching over 7 bases. V lost 0 bases, J lost 3 bases, and 7 bases stayed unmatched. This CDR3 spans 16 amino acids. The V gene's germline CDR1 is MDHEN and CDR2 SYDVKM.

This clone appeared once. This chain connects TRBV18 to TRBJ2-7; D ambiguous. This CDR3 has 13 amino acids. The germline V gene has CDR1 KGHSH and CDR2 LQKENI. Trimming left V 7 bases short and J 4 bases short, with 14 bases between. CDR3 amino acids: CASLADGVYEQYF. The CDR3 DNA follows: TGTGCCAGCTTAGCTGACGGTGTATACGAGCAGTACTTC.